This T cell receptor beta chain is from a study of blood T cell repertoires in COVID-19. Study background: COVID-19 samples, acute and convalescent, were from the United States, Italy and Spain. T cells, B-cell-depleted T cells, or PBMCs provided the cDNA or gDNA that served as material.

CDR3 length: 14 residues. Authors' data handling: By means of reference gene primer amplification, nucleated cell counts were estimated. Using immunoSEQ multiplex PCR, the repertoire was profiled, and TCRdb retains in-frame clones only, with some absent. D and trimming come from the DNA, and the V and J calls and clone size come from that table. The sample has fewer than 250,000 clones; about 86% are singletons. This clone was seen repeatedly, ten times or more. The clonotype originates from a woman aged 50 to 60 with acute or convalescent COVID-19. Material for sequencing was peripheral blood. This sequence joins TRBV12-1 and TRBJ2-1; the listed D gene, TRBD2, was not tested against the DNA. TRBV12-1 is shown as a pseudogene. CDR3 sequence reads: CAEGPAGGPWEQFF. In DNA form, the CDR3 reads TGTGCAGAGGGGCCAGCGGGAGGGCCTTGGGAGCAGTTCTTC.